This T cell receptor (beta chain) comes out of a study of regulatory dendritic cells for organ transplantation. The V gene end was trimmed by 7 bases and the J gene end by 6 bases; junction bases not matched to a gene: 10. Germline CDR1 is MNHNS and CDR2 is SASEGT. The CDR3 runs 15 residues. General study results and limits: Between individuals, the alloreactive memory CD8+ T cell pool differed considerably.

Profiling relied on immunoSEQ multiplex PCR, and the TCRdb table lists in-frame clones only, not all of them. In the table there are approximately 35,000 clones, approximately 88% of which are singletons. To note about this clone: What it binds is unknown.

V and J are TRBV6-1 and TRBJ1-5; 9 bases are shared with TRBD1. Source material: naive CD4+ T cells from blood. The sample's subset: CD45RA+ naive T cells. This receptor was identified in a human donor in good health. CDR3 nucleotide sequence: TGTGCCAGCAAATACCGGGACAGGGTTGGTCAGCCCCAGCATTTT. As protein: CASKYRDRVGQPQHF.